The entry that follows covers one TCR beta chain sequence. Its specificity is unknown. Per the germline V gene, CDR1 is KGHSH and CDR2 is LQKENI. Trimming stripped 1 base from V and 9 bases from J, with 13 bases between. The CDR3 is 14 amino acids. These data are taken from a study of shared clonotypes between healthy human individuals. Whole-study context: Participating donors consisted of a couple of women and three men aged 18 to 49. The study, taken as a whole, reports: Blood alone was sampled, and tissue repertoires likely differ.

Donors were healthy HIV-negative adults without recently reported acute infections or vaccinations. Sequencing was at deep level. Method: immunoSEQ multiplex PCR; TCRdb's copy keeps in-frame clones and lacks some. The sample carries 400,000 to 500,000 clones, 65% to 80% recorded once. The TCR was taken from a woman aged 40-49 years in good health. Some clones in this sample may be carry-over from other donors' samples. The sample comprised PBMCs. The chain employs TRBV18 and TRBJ2-1; D is perhaps TRBD1 or TRBD2 (5 bases each). CDR3 coding DNA: TGTGCCAGCTCACCACGGGGGACGGATAGTGAGCAGTTCTTC. Protein: CASSPRGTDSEQFF.